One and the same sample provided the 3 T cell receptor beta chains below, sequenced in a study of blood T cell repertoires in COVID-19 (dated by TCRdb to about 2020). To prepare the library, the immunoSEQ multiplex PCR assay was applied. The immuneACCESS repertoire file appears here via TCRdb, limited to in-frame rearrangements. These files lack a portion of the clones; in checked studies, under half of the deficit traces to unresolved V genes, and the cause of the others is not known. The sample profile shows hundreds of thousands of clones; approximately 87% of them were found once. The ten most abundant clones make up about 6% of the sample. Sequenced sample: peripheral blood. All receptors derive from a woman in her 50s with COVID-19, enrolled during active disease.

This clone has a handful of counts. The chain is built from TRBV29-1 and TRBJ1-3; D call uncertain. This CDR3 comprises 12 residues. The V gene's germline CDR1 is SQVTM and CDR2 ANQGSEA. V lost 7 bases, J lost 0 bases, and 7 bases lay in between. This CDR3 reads CSALVSGNTIYF. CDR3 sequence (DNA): TGCAGCGCTCTCGTCTCTGGAAACACCATATATTTT.

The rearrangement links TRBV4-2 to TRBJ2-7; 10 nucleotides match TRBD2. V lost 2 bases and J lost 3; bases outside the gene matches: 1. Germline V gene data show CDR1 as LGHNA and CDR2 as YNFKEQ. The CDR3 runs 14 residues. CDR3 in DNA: TGTGCCAGCAGCCAACTAGCGGGAGACTACGAGCAGTACTTC. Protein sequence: CASSQLAGDYEQYF.

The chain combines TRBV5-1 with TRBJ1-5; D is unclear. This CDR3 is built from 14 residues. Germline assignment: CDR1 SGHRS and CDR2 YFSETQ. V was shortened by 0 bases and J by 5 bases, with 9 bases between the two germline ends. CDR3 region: CASSLAAGDQPQHF. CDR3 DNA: TGCGCCAGCAGCTTGGCAGCTGGAGATCAGCCCCAGCATTTT. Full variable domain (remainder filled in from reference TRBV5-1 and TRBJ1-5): KAGVTQTPRYLIKTRGQQVTLSCSPISGHRSVSWYQQTPGQGLQFLFEYFSETQRNKGNFPGRFSGRQFSNSRSEMNVSTLELGDSALYLCASSLAAGDQPQHFGDGTRLSIL.